This T cell receptor beta chain originates from a study of CXCR3-negative and CXCR3-positive naive CD8 T cells. Study conclusions and caveats: Fresh PBMCs were used in most assays, and CXCR3 expression partially decreased after cryopreservation. Naive subsets were similarly diverse, while memory CD8+ repertoires were much less diverse. Compared with CXCR3-negative naive cells, CXCR3-positive naive cells showed more hydrophobic TRB CDR3s.

About this clonotype itself: Its antigen is currently unknown.

CDR1 is SGHVS, CDR2 FNYEAQ, per germline. CDR3 length equals 15 residues. The TRB cDNA libraries were prepared by 5' RACE with UMI labels. Reanalyzing the 5' RACE reads, TCRdb keeps one entry per CDR3 protein, without DNA. This listing includes under 150,000 distinct CDR3 sequences. A CD45RO-CCR7+CD27+CD95- phenotype identified naive CD8+ T cells. Sequencing was carried out using naive CXCR3+ CD8+ T cells from blood. Subset in this sample: CD45RO-CCR7+CD27+CD95- naive CD8+ T cells expressing CXCR3 (TNR3+). The TCR originated in a human donor in good health. Some clones in this sample may be carry-over from other donors' samples. The chain carries TRBV7-6 and TRBJ2-1; lacking DNA, the TRBD2 call made by TCRdb goes unchecked. CDR3 residues: CASSLLRELGGEQFF. Together with reference TRBV7-6 and TRBJ2-1, the CDR3 gives the full variable domain: GAGVSQSPRYKVTKRGQDVALRCDPISGHVSLYWYRQALGQGPEFLTYFNYEAQQDKSGLPNDRFSAERPEGSISTLTIQRTEQRDSAMYRCASSLLRELGGEQFFGPGTRLTVL.